The 2 T cell receptor beta chains reported below all come from one sample, sequenced in a study of T cells after yellow fever vaccination. Using its own MiXCR run on the 5' RACE reads, TCRdb lists one record per CDR3 protein. The sample consists of roughly 300,000 distinct CDR3 sequences, roughly 8.6% of them appearing once. Sequences were derived from PBMCs, sampled more than 40 days after the first yellow fever vaccination. The receptor source for this set is a young man who received the YFV17D yellow fever vaccine.

This clonotype was seen a handful of times. The J gene is TRBJ2-2, the V gene TRBV12-5; the D is unclear. Trimming took off 3 bases at V and 6 bases at J, with 14 bases between the two ends. The CDR3 length is 15 residues. Per germline, CDR1 LGHNT and CDR2 FRNRAP. CDR3 sequence: CASGFLLRPPGELFF. The CDR3 nucleotides read TGTGCTAGTGGTTTCCTCCTACGCCCCCCCGGGGAGCTGTTTTTT.

The table lists this clonotype with many counts. The gene calls are TRBV12-3 or TRBV12-4 and TRBJ1-5, with D perhaps TRBD1 (6 bases). V lost 5 bases to trimming and J lost 7 bases, with 18 bases between them. The CDR3 sequence is 15 residues long. CDR3 amino acids: CASSRRGFHMQPQHF. As DNA, the CDR3 is TGTGCCAGCAGTCGCAGGGGATTTCATATGCAGCCCCAGCATTTT.